This paragraph reports one TCR beta chain. What it binds is unknown. V was shortened by 1 base and J by 6 bases, with 11 bases between the two germline ends. This CDR3 is built from 13 residues. Per the germline V gene, CDR1 is SGHRS and CDR2 is YFSETQ. The data derive from a study of T-cell reconstitution after alpha-beta-depleted transplantation in children. General observations from the study: Several patients had high TCRbeta diversity at day 60; it came from surviving recipient T cells and thymic progenitors. Hyperexpanded clones declined; after one year, newly produced T cells mostly supplied diversity. Reports say that about two months after transplant, the alpha-beta T cells came out of several hundred graft clones that had expanded.

TCRbeta library preparation incorporated unique molecular identifiers. One entry per CDR3 protein results from TCRdb running MiXCR on the PCR reads. The table has hundreds of thousands of distinct CDR3 sequences, 10% to 15% seen once. The sequence was obtained from a male patient between 10 and 17 years old who had a stem cell transplant for acute myeloid leukemia, so the T cells may come from the graft donor. The sample here was PBMCs, mostly from graft donor cells, taken 360 days after TCRalphabeta/CD19-depleted stem cell transplant. The chain employs TRBV5-1 and TRBJ2-7; D possibly uses TRBD1 or TRBD2 (5 bases each). CDR3 sequence reads: CASSLRGVVEQYF. In nucleotides, the CDR3 is TGCGCCAGCAGCTTGCGGGGCGTAGTCGAGCAGTACTTC.